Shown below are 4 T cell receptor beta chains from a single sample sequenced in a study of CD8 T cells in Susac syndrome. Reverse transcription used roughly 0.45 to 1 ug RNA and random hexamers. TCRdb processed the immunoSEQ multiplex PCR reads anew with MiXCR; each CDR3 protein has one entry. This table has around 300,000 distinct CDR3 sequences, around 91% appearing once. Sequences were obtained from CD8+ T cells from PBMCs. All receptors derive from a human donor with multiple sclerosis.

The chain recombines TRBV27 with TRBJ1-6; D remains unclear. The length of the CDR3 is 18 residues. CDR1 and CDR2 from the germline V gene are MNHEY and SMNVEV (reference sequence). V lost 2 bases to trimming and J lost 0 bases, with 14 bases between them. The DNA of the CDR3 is TGTGCCAGCAGTTTAGGCCCGAACCCGAGCTCCTATAATTCACCCCTCCACTTT. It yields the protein CASSLGPNPSSYNSPLHF.

In nucleotides, the CDR3 is TGTGCCAGCAGCTTAGCGGATAGCGGGAGTCGCAAAAACATTCAGTACTTC. It yields the protein CASSLADSGSRKNIQYF. V usage is TRBV7-2 and J usage is TRBJ2-4; 9 bases are shared with TRBD2. Germline V gives CDR1 SGHTA, CDR2 FQGNSA. The CDR3 is 17 residues long. V trimming: 0 bases; J trimming: 3 bases; junction bases outside the gene matches: 6.

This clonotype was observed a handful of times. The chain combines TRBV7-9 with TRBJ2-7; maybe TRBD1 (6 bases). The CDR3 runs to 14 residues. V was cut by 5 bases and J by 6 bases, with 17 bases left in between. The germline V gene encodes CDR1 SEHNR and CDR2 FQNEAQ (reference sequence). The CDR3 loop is CASSPYRVDREQYF. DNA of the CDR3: TGTGCCAGCAGCCCGTACAGGGTGGATCGCGAGCAGTACTTC.

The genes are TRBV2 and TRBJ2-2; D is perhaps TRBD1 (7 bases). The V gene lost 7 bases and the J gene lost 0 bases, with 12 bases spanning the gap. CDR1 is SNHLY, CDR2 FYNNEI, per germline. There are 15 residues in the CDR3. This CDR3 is CASIGGTANTGELFF. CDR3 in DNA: TGTGCCAGCATAGGGGGGACAGCGAACACCGGGGAGCTGTTTTTT.